A single sample is the source of the 2 T cell receptor beta chains below, sequenced in a study of blood T cell repertoires in COVID-19 (dated by TCRdb to about 2020). Library creation used the immunoSEQ multiplex PCR assay. Not all clones reach the TCRdb copy of this immuneACCESS table, which keeps in-frame sequences only. Checked studies attribute under half of the gap to unresolved V genes and leave the rest unexplained. This sample lists under 150,000 clones; around 90% were detected once. Approximately 4.5% of the sample is in the top ten clones. The sample taken for sequencing was peripheral blood. All receptors derive from a woman between 45 and 60 years old with acute or convalescent COVID-19.

This rearrangement joins TRBV2 to TRBJ2-1, with 7 nucleotides matching TRBD2. The V segment lost 6 bases and the J segment 6 bases; nucleotides outside the gene matches: 5. Germline loops: CDR1 SNHLY, CDR2 FYNNEI. The CDR3 totals 13 residues. The CDR3 region has the DNA TGTGCCAGCAGATCGAGGGAGGGCAATGAGCAGTTCTTC. This gives the protein CASRSREGNEQFF.

The V gene is TRBV9, the J gene TRBJ1-2, with D possibly TRBD1 on 6 matching bases. The CDR3 runs 14 residues. In germline, CDR1 is SGDLS, CDR2 YYNGEE. V shed 0 bases and J shed 6 bases, with 12 bases lying between them. The CDR3 spells CASSVDRVSDGYTF. As DNA, the CDR3 is TGTGCCAGCAGCGTAGACAGGGTGAGCGATGGCTACACCTTC. Together with reference TRBV9 and TRBJ1-2, the CDR3 gives the full variable domain: DSGVTQTPKHLITATGQRVTLRCSPRSGDLSVYWYQQSLDQGLQFLIQYYNGEERAKGNILERFSAQQFPDLHSELNLSSLELGDSALYFCASSVDRVSDGYTFGSGTRLTVV.